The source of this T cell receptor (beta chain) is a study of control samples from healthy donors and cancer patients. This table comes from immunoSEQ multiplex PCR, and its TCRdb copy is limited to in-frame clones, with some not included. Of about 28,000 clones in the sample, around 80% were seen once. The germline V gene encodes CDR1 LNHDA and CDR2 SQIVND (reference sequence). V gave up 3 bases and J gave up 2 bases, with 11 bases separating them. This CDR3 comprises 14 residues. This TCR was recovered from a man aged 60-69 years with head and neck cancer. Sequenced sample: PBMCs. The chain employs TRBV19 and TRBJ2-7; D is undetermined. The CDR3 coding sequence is TGTGCCAGTAGTATCAGTTTAACCACCTACGAGCAGTACTTC. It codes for CASSISLTTYEQYF.